These 26 T cell receptor beta chains were all obtained from the same sample, sequenced in a study of preoperative IRX-2 immunotherapy in early breast cancer. Data came from immunoSEQ multiplex PCR; TCRdb stores just in-frame clones and leaves some out. The data show about 98,000 clones, roughly 88% seen once. Treatment noted: preoperative locoregional IRX-2 cytokine immunotherapy. The sample here was tumor tissue, taken after IRX-2 immunotherapy. These receptors were taken from a human donor with breast cancer.

The chain joins TRBV19 to TRBJ2-6; unclear D gene. The CDR3 is made up of 14 amino acids. CDR1 LNHDA and CDR2 SQIVND come from the germline V gene (reference sequence). Trimming removed 4 bases at V and 0 bases at J, with 4 bases between. CDR3 sequence reads: CASSSGSGANVLTF. DNA for the CDR3: TGTGCCAGTAGTAGTGGCTCTGGGGCCAACGTCCTGACTTTC.

The chain recombines TRBV5-1 with TRBJ2-7; 7 bases are a match to TRBD1. J gave up 2 bases and V 3 bases, and 8 bases lay outside the gene matches. CDR1 and CDR2 from the germline V gene are SGHRS and YFSETQ. The CDR3 is made up of 15 amino acids. CDR3 nucleotide sequence: TGCGCCAGCAGCTATACTTCCGGGACAGCCTACGAGCAGTACTTC. This gives the protein CASSYTSGTAYEQYF.

CDR3 region: CASSVSTGTGELFF. The CDR3 DNA follows: TGCGCCAGCAGTGTTTCCACAGGGACCGGGGAGCTGTTTTTT. The chain carries TRBV10-2 and TRBJ2-2; possibly TRBD1 for D (6 bases). The CDR3 loop spans 14 amino acids. Trimming left V 4 bases short and J 5 bases short, with 11 bases between. Per germline, CDR1 WSHSY and CDR2 SAAADI.

The V gene is TRBV7-1, the J gene TRBJ1-4; D might be TRBD1 (5 bases). TRBV7-1 is assigned to the ORF class and has an uncertain function. Trimming pared 4 bases from V and 3 bases from J, leaving 15 bases between. The CDR3 sequence is 16 residues long. The CDR3 DNA follows: TGTGCCAGCAGCTTAGATCCAGACAGTTCTAATGAAAAACTGTTTTTT. It specifies CASSLDPDSSNEKLFF.

The rearrangement joins TRBV6-8 to TRBJ2-7; 7 bases line up with TRBD1. Per the germline V gene, CDR1 is MNHGY and CDR2 is SAAAGT. V gave up 7 bases and J gave up 2 bases; unmatched junction bases: 5. This CDR3 has 13 residues. In DNA, the CDR3 is TGTGCCAGCACGGACAGGACAACCTACGAGCAGTACTTC. Amino acids: CASTDRTTYEQYF.

In its sample, this clone was seen a few times. The chain combines TRBV7-6 with TRBJ2-7, with D perhaps given as TRBD1 or TRBD2 (5 bases each). V dropped 2 bases and J dropped 3 bases, with 14 bases sitting between them. Germline loops: CDR1 SGHVS, CDR2 FNYEAQ. The CDR3 consists of 15 residues. CDR3 in amino acids: CASSLRGPGYYEQYF. The CDR3 region has the DNA TGTGCCAGCAGCTTAAGGGGACCGGGCTACTACGAGCAGTACTTC.

V and J are TRBV10-3 and TRBJ2-7; D could derive from TRBD1 or TRBD2 (5 bases each). CDR1 is ENHRY, CDR2 SYGVKD, per germline. The CDR3 runs 16 residues. Trimming stripped 0 bases from V and 5 bases from J, with 17 bases between. This CDR3 reads CAISESFLGESHEQYF. DNA for the CDR3: TGTGCCATCAGTGAGTCGTTTCTGGGGGAATCCCACGAGCAGTACTTC.

V and J are TRBV6-8 and TRBJ1-5; possibly TRBD1 for D (5 bases). This CDR3 region has 13 residues. Trimming shortened V by 5 bases and J by 5 bases, and 10 bases separated the two germline ends. Looked up from germline, CDR1 is MNHGY and CDR2 is SAAAGT. The CDR3 loop is CASSRGGDQPQHF. CDR3 nucleotide sequence: TGTGCCAGCAGTAGGGGAGGGGATCAGCCCCAGCATTTT.

The chain employs TRBV7-5 and TRBJ2-7; the table's D call TRBD1 went unverified against the DNA. TRBV7-5 is assigned pseudogene status. The CDR3 has 14 residues. The DNA for the CDR3 is TGTGCCAGCAGCTTAGGCAAGGGGGCAGGGGAGCAGTACTTC. It yields the protein CASSLGKGAGEQYF.

The chain couples TRBV6-8 to TRBJ2-7; 9 nucleotides match TRBD2. J gave up 3 bases and V 6 bases, and 6 bases lay outside the gene matches. The CDR3 length is 14 residues. From germline, CDR1 is MNHGY and CDR2 SAAAGT. Written as DNA, the CDR3 is TGTGCCAGCAGCCGTAGTAGCGGGAGCTACGAGCAGTACTTC. Amino acids: CASSRSSGSYEQYF.

This clone was found once. This chain connects TRBV5-1 to TRBJ2-1; 10 positions match TRBD2. There are 15 residues in the CDR3. After removal of 6 bases from V and 4 bases from J, the junction contained 7 bases not matched to a gene. From germline, CDR1 is SGHRS and CDR2 YFSETQ. The CDR3 coding sequence is TGCGCCAGCACTGAAAGCGGGAGGGATTACAATGAGCAGTTCTTC. Translation gives CASTESGRDYNEQFF.

The chain joins TRBV18 to TRBJ1-4, with 9 bases lining up with TRBD1. Germline CDR1 is KGHSH and CDR2 is LQKENI. This CDR3 is 15 amino acids long. The V and J ends lost 2 bases and 7 bases, in that order; junction bases with no gene match: 5. CDR3 region: CASSPTGQGSEKLFF. The CDR3 DNA is TGTGCCAGCTCACCAACCGGACAGGGGAGTGAAAAACTGTTTTTT.

Only one count was recorded for this clone. This sequence joins TRBV6-8 and TRBJ1-5; D not resolved. The CDR3 loop spans 15 amino acids. Per germline, CDR1 MNHGY and CDR2 SAAAGT. V lost 0 bases, J lost 0 bases, and 6 bases lay in between. DNA of the CDR3: TGTGCCAGCAGTTACTCCCGTTATAGCAATCAGCCCCAGCATTTT. This translates into CASSYSRYSNQPQHF.

The chain couples TRBV4-1 to TRBJ1-1; no reliable D call. The CDR3 covers 15 residues. Germline loops: CDR1 MGHRA, CDR2 YSYEKL. V gave up 2 bases and J gave up 5 bases, with 15 bases separating them. The CDR3, as DNA: TGCGCCAGCAGCCAAACGATCAAGGGAGAGACTGAAGCTTTCTTT. It specifies CASSQTIKGETEAFF.

This clone turned up a few times. The V gene is TRBV6-8, the J gene TRBJ1-2, with D possibly being TRBD1 (6 bases). This CDR3 spans 14 amino acids. Trimming left V 5 bases short and J 5 bases short, with 15 bases between. Germline assignment: CDR1 MNHGY and CDR2 SAAAGT. The CDR3 bases are TGTGCCAGCAGTAGTATGGGGACAAATTATGGCTACACCTTC. Translated, it gives CASSSMGTNYGYTF.

CDR3 sequence: CASRLAGGAEEQFF. CDR3 sequence (DNA): TGTGCCAGTAGACTAGCGGGGGGTGCCGAGGAGCAGTTCTTC. V is TRBV19 and J is TRBJ2-1; 12 bases agree with TRBD2. The CDR3 runs to 14 residues. J was trimmed by 10 bases and V by 6 bases; bases with no gene match: 7. Per germline, CDR1 LNHDA and CDR2 SQIVND (reference sequence).

The rearrangement links TRBV25-1 to TRBJ1-2; TRBD1 aligns across 7 bases. The CDR3 is 13 residues long. The V and J ends lost 6 bases and 6 bases, in that order; junction bases with no gene match: 7. Germline CDR1 is MGHDK and CDR2 is SYGVNS. The CDR3 DNA follows: TGTGCCAGCAGACCGGGTGGGACAGATGGCTACACCTTC. Protein: CASRPGGTDGYTF.

The chain couples TRBV1 to TRBJ1-1. TRBV1 is described as a pseudogene. The CDR3 extends over 13 amino acids. Here the CDR3 reads CASSQDPGERAFF. The CDR3 DNA sequence: TGCGCCAGCAGCCAAGATCCGGGAGAGAGGGCTTTCTTT.

This chain joins TRBV6-8 and TRBJ1-4; D possibly corresponds to TRBD1 (5 bases). CDR1 and CDR2 from the germline V gene are MNHGY and SAAAGT. The CDR3 has 19 residues. Trimming shortened V by 5 bases and J by 5 bases, and 27 bases separated the two germline ends. The CDR3 is CASSTRTWTREIDNEKLFF. The CDR3 region has the DNA TGTGCCAGCAGTACTCGGACATGGACCCGGGAGATTGACAATGAAAAACTGTTTTTT.

The chain carries TRBV14 and TRBJ1-6; weak D call: TRBD1 (6 bases). The V gene lost 0 bases and the J gene lost 10 bases, with 16 bases spanning the gap. Germline V gene sequence: CDR1 SGHDN, CDR2 FVKESK. The CDR3 totals 16 residues. CDR3 DNA sequence: TGTGCCAGCAGCCAAGATCAGGGGATACTGGGGTCACCCCTCCACTTT. The encoded protein is CASSQDQGILGSPLHF. The full variable domain, completed using reference TRBV14 and TRBJ1-6, is EAGVTQFPSHSVIEKGQTVTLRCDPISGHDNLYWYRRVMGKEIKFLLHFVKESKQDESGMPNNRFLAERTGGTYSTLKVQPAELEDSGVYFCASSQDQGILGSPLHFGNGTRLTVT.

This clone was counted only a few times. CDR3 loop: CASREGAPNQPQHF. The CDR3 nucleotides are TGTGCCAGCAGGGAGGGGGCCCCTAATCAGCCCCAGCATTTT. The genes are TRBV6-8 and TRBJ1-5; 7 nucleotides align to TRBD1. Trimming removed 6 bases from V and 4 bases from J; junction bases left unmatched: 6. The CDR3 consists of 14 residues. CDR1 MNHGY and CDR2 SAAAGT come from the germline V gene.

The count of this clone is one. The V and J genes are TRBV5-1 and TRBJ1-3; D uncertain. Germline-derived CDR1 and CDR2 are SGHRS and YFSETQ. V was trimmed by 4 bases and J by 0 bases, leaving 11 bases between them. The CDR3 runs 15 residues. CDR3 protein: CASSQDGRSGNTIYF. Here the CDR3 DNA reads TGCGCCAGCAGCCAGGACGGACGCTCTGGAAACACCATATATTTT.

In this sample, this clone turned up once. The chain links TRBV7-6 to TRBJ2-2, with TRBD2 matching over 9 bases. This CDR3 is built from 14 residues. Trimming removed 3 bases from V and 8 bases from J; junction bases left unmatched: 4. In germline, CDR1 is SGHVS, CDR2 FNYEAQ. The CDR3, as DNA: TGTGCCAGCAGCTTGCAAACTAGCGGGGGGGAGCTGTTTTTT. The encoded protein is CASSLQTSGGELFF.

The chain recombines TRBV18 with TRBJ1-2, with a possible D match to TRBD1 (6 bases). Germline V CDR1 and CDR2: KGHSH, LQKENI. V shed 2 bases and J shed 0 bases, with 10 bases lying between them. The CDR3 sequence is 15 residues long. The CDR3 is CASSPDRTANYGYTF. Here the CDR3 DNA reads TGTGCCAGCTCACCAGACAGGACCGCTAACTATGGCTACACCTTC.

The V and J genes are TRBV18 and TRBJ1-2, with D tentatively TRBD1 (6 bases). The CDR3 runs 16 residues. Germline V gene data show CDR1 as KGHSH and CDR2 as LQKENI. Trimming left V 3 bases short and J 5 bases short, with 19 bases between. CDR3 bases: TGTGCCAGCTCACCTGTAGGAGGGGGACCTGGGTATGGCTACACCTTC. It encodes CASSPVGGGPGYGYTF.

V is TRBV28 and J is TRBJ1-2; D may be TRBD1 (6 bases). The CDR3 covers 15 residues. CDR1 and CDR2 (germline): MDHEN, SYDVKM. V was cut by 6 bases and J by 8 bases, with 22 bases left in between. The CDR3 region has the DNA TGTGCCAGCAGATCTCCCTGGGGGCAGGGGAAGGGCTACACCTTC. It specifies CASRSPWGQGKGYTF.